A single sample is the source of the 20 T cell receptor beta chains below, sequenced in a study of OX40 agonist ivuxolimab in advanced cancers. The library was generated by the immunoSEQ multiplex PCR assay. Drawn from immuneACCESS, this table holds only the in-frame rearrangements with V and J called that TCRdb kept. Clones are partly lost; checked studies trace under half to an unresolved V gene and leave the rest unexplained. In all, the sample holds about 93,000 clones, and around 90% of those were seen once. Jointly, the top ten make up 2.6% of the sample. Sequenced here: CD4+ or CD8+ T cells sorted from blood, sampled in a trial of the OX40 agonist ivuxolimab. These receptors came from an adult with an advanced solid tumor such as melanoma, head and neck, liver or kidney cancer.

The rearrangement joins TRBV11-2 to TRBJ2-7, with D hard to call. CDR1 SGHAT and CDR2 FQNNGV come from the germline V gene. Between the trimmed V and J ends, which lost 0 bases and 4 bases, there was a span of 10 bases. This CDR3 contains 14 residues. In nucleotides, the CDR3 is TGTGCCAGCAGCTTAGAAGGCGGACCATACGAGCAGTACTTC. Amino acids: CASSLEGGPYEQYF. Together with reference TRBV11-2 and TRBJ2-7, the CDR3 gives the full variable domain: EAGVAQSPRYKIIEKRQSVAFWCNPISGHATLYWYQQILGQGPKLLIQFQNNGVVDDSQLPKDRFSAERLKGVDSTLKIQPAKLEDSAVYLCASSLEGGPYEQYFGPGTRLTVT.

This clone was recorded a few times. The V and J genes are TRBV6-6 and TRBJ1-5; D is unresolved. The CDR3 has 13 amino acids. Germline CDR1 MNHNY, CDR2 SVGAGI (reference sequence). V lost 6 bases to trimming and J lost 4 bases, with 10 bases between them. The CDR3, as DNA: TGTGCCAGCAGGGCCGGATCAAATCAGCCCCAGCATTTT. It is translated as CASRAGSNQPQHF.

This rearrangement joins TRBV18 to TRBJ1-2, with D possibly TRBD1 on 6 matching bases. Deletions cut 0 bases from V and 8 bases from J, with 16 bases between. This CDR3 has 15 residues. The germline V gene has CDR1 KGHSH and CDR2 LQKENI. The CDR3 reads CASSPPGAGSSGYTF. The CDR3 coding sequence is TGTGCCAGCTCACCACCGGGGGCAGGGAGTAGCGGCTACACCTTC.

This clone was seen a single time. J is TRBJ2-5 and V is TRBV18; 10 bases fit TRBD1. With V trimmed by 2 bases and J by 9 bases, 3 bases remained unmatched. Germline V gives CDR1 KGHSH, CDR2 LQKENI. The CDR3 is 13 amino acids. CDR3 protein: CASSPGGQGSQYF. DNA for the CDR3: TGTGCCAGCTCACCAGGGGGACAGGGGTCCCAGTACTTC.

The chain uses TRBV30 and TRBJ1-4; D is unclear. The germline V gene has CDR1 GTSNPN and CDR2 SVGIG (reference sequence). The germline V and J ends were trimmed by 7 bases and 2 bases, with 11 bases remaining between them. CDR3 length: 13 amino acids. CDR3 bases: TGTGCCTCCACCTCGGGCACTAATGAAAAACTGTTTTTT. Its protein is CASTSGTNEKLFF.

The V and J genes are TRBV4-1 and TRBJ2-5; 8 bases are a match to TRBD2. Trimming at V came to 1 base and at J to 5 bases, leaving 9 bases not matched to a gene. The CDR3 runs to 16 residues. Germline V gives CDR1 MGHRA, CDR2 YSYEKL. Written as DNA, the CDR3 is TGCGCCAGCAGCCAAGCCCGGGAGGGGCGCAGGGAGACCCAGTACTTC. This sequence encodes CASSQAREGRRETQYF.

This clone has a single count. This rearrangement joins TRBV15 to TRBJ1-5, with 9 bases aligning to TRBD1. The CDR3 totals 17 residues. The germline V gene has CDR1 LNHNV and CDR2 YYDKDF (reference sequence). Germline trimming cut 1 base from V and 2 bases from J; bases unmatched to any gene: 6. As DNA, the CDR3 is TGTGCCACCAGCAGAGGCAAGACAGGGGGGGGCAATCAGCCCCAGCATTTT. Translation: CATSRGKTGGGNQPQHF.

V gene TRBV7-9 combines with J gene TRBJ2-7, with 11 bases that match TRBD1. The CDR3 covers 16 residues. CDR1 and CDR2 (germline): SEHNR, FQNEAQ (reference sequence). Trimming cost V 5 bases and J 2 bases; bases outside gene matches: 8. The CDR3 region is CASSAPGTGGAYEQYF. CDR3 bases: TGTGCCAGCAGCGCACCCGGGACAGGGGGGGCCTACGAGCAGTACTTC.

The V and J genes are TRBV2 and TRBJ2-3, with 12 bases lining up with TRBD2. The V gene's germline CDR1 is SNHLY and CDR2 FYNNEI. The V and J ends lost 6 bases and 1 base, in that order; junction bases with no gene match: 5. The CDR3 covers 16 residues. CDR3 protein: CASRVTSGSRTDTQYF. In nucleotides, the CDR3 is TGTGCCAGCAGGGTGACTAGCGGGAGTCGCACAGATACGCAGTATTTT.

Comments on this clone: The same CDR3 arises from other DNA sequences in this sample as well. The V call is TRBV19, the J call TRBJ2-7; D unresolved. CDR1 is LNHDA, CDR2 SQIVND, per germline (reference sequence). This CDR3 has 14 amino acids. The V gene lost 1 base and the J gene lost 2 bases, with 9 bases spanning the gap. This chain's CDR3 is CASSIGQAPYEQYF. In DNA, the CDR3 is TGTGCCAGTAGTATAGGGCAGGCCCCCTACGAGCAGTACTTC.

The genes are TRBV9 and TRBJ2-5, with 9 bases matching TRBD1. CDR1 is SGDLS, CDR2 YYNGEE, per germline. The CDR3 spans 16 residues. The V segment lost 2 bases and the J segment 5 bases; nucleotides outside the gene matches: 10. The CDR3 coding sequence is TGTGCCAGCAGCGTCGGACTCGGGACAGGGATGGAGACCCAGTACTTC. Translating it yields CASSVGLGTGMETQYF.

The rearrangement joins TRBV10-3 to TRBJ1-5, with 7 bases identical to TRBD1. The trim removed 4 bases at V and 5 bases at J, leaving 5 bases unmatched. The V gene's germline CDR1 is ENHRY and CDR2 SYGVKD. This CDR3 has 14 residues. The CDR3, as DNA: TGTGCCATCAGTGGGAGGCAGGGGGATCAGCCCCAGCATTTT. It yields the protein CAISGRQGDQPQHF.

V gene TRBV19 combines with J gene TRBJ2-3; D is undetermined. Between the trimmed V and J ends, which lost 5 bases and 3 bases, there was a span of 15 bases. In germline, CDR1 is LNHDA, CDR2 SQIVND (reference sequence). This CDR3 spans 15 amino acids. CDR3 protein: CASSSATLLTDTQYF. DNA of the CDR3: TGTGCCAGTAGTTCGGCCACTCTATTGACAGATACGCAGTATTTT.

As DNA, the CDR3 is TGTGCCAGCAGCTTAGTATCGGGTTTTGAGGGTTCCTACGAGCAGTACTTC. This gives the protein CASSLVSGFEGSYEQYF. This chain joins TRBV7-2 and TRBJ2-7; D may be TRBD2 (5 bases). The CDR3 runs 17 residues. Trimming shortened V by 1 base and J by 1 base, and 17 bases separated the two germline ends. Germline V lookup: CDR1 SGHTA, CDR2 FQGNSA. The full variable domain, with the rest looked up from reference TRBV7-2 and TRBJ2-7, is GAGVSQSPSNKVTEKGKDVELRCDPISGHTALYWYRQSLGQGLEFLIYFQGNSAPDKSGLPSDRFSAERTGGSVSTLTIQRTQQEDSAVYLCASSLVSGFEGSYEQYFGPGTRLTVT.

The rearrangement uses TRBV4-3 and TRBJ2-4, with D perhaps matching TRBD1 (6 bases). V gave up 0 bases and J gave up 3 bases, with 9 bases separating them. Germline lookup yields CDR1 LGHNA and CDR2 YSLEER. The length of the CDR3 is 15 residues. This chain's CDR3 is CASSQELGGKNIQYF. The CDR3 nucleotides are TGCGCCAGCAGCCAAGAACTAGGGGGCAAAAACATTCAGTACTTC.

V is TRBV6-6 and J is TRBJ2-7; tentative D call: TRBD2 (6 bases). V was shortened by 7 bases and J by 0 bases, with 13 bases between the two germline ends. The CDR3 has 14 amino acids. CDR1 MNHNY and CDR2 SVGAGI come from the germline V gene (reference sequence). CDR3 region: CASNKAGNSYEQYF. The CDR3 bases are TGTGCCAGCAATAAGGCGGGGAACTCCTACGAGCAGTACTTC.

V gene TRBV10-2 combines with J gene TRBJ2-2, with D possibly being TRBD2 (7 bases). CDR1 and CDR2 (germline): WSHSY, SAAADI. V lost 10 bases and J lost 1, with 16 bases in between. The CDR3 contains 15 residues. Here the CDR3 DNA reads TGCGCCACCCGGGGGGCGGGTGAGAACACCGGGGAGCTGTTTTTT. Encoded protein: CATRGAGENTGELFF.

J is TRBJ1-4 and V is TRBV15; D ambiguous. Germline V lookup: CDR1 LNHNV, CDR2 YYDKDF (reference sequence). CDR3 length equals 16 residues. Trimming removed 1 base at V and 0 bases at J, with 9 bases between. The DNA of the CDR3 is TGTGCCACCAGCAGAGCGGACGGGGCAACTAATGAAAAACTGTTTTTT. It yields the protein CATSRADGATNEKLFF.

The CDR3 bases are TGTGCCAGCAGCTCATTCACAGGGGACGAGACCCAGTACTTC. As protein: CASSSFTGDETQYF. This chain links TRBV7-9 with TRBJ2-5; 7 bases align to TRBD1. The germline V gene encodes CDR1 SEHNR and CDR2 FQNEAQ (reference sequence). The CDR3 has 14 amino acids. V shed 4 bases and J 5 bases; nucleotides not matched to a gene: 7.

This rearrangement joins TRBV11-3 to TRBJ1-1, with 8 bases lining up with TRBD1. The CDR3 is 14 amino acids. The germline CDR1 and CDR2 sequences are SGHNT and YENEEA. The junction had 2 bases not matched to a gene; V was cut back by 4 bases and J by 1 base. CDR3 loop: CASSWGQANTEAFF. The CDR3 DNA follows: TGTGCCAGCAGCTGGGGACAGGCGAACACTGAAGCTTTCTTT.